This TCR beta chain was sequenced for a study (dated by TCRdb to about 2016). The junction carries 16 bases between V and J, which are trimmed by 7 bases and 4 bases respectively. Per the germline V gene (reference sequence), DFQATT is the CDR1 and SNEGSKA is the CDR2. The CDR3 contains 13 residues, cysteine and phenylalanine counted. Only CDR3 DNA is held: 39 bases, read in frame from base 1. This clonotype was recorded once. Its antigen remains undetermined. No much larger clone is present one base from it, and per-base qualities are unavailable. One read offers little support. The library was generated by RT-PCR. The data were produced on an Illumina MiSeq. TCRdb handled the public reads itself, with Q25 trimming in fastp and clone calling in MiXCR, and kept productive beta chains. Rows with one shared CDR3 protein collapse into an entry with the most common genes and DNA. The sample yields about 680,000 distinct CDR3 sequences; 12% to 15% were counted once. The ten top clones hold roughly 3.9% of the sample.

The chain was built from TRBV20-1 and TRBJ1-1; the D region possibly corresponds to TRBD1 (6 bases align). The sequence was collected from a female donor in good health, serving as a healthy control. The material sequenced was memory CD4+ T cells from blood. CDR3 loop: CSGADWGPTEAFF. The sequence in DNA is TGCAGTGGAGCGGACTGGGGGCCCACTGAAGCTTTCTTT.